Many counts were recorded for the clone carrying this T cell receptor (beta chain). Each CDR3 protein is one row after TCRdb ran MiXCR on the 5' RACE reads. The data contain over 120,000 distinct CDR3 sequences, 6.6% of them seen just once; the ten biggest clones take up more than 0.6%. This sample was taken from a study of T cells after yellow fever vaccination. The sequencing used CD4+ T cells sorted from PBMCs, collected 10 days after the yellow fever booster vaccination. The receptor comes from a man aged 25-45 years who received the YFV17D yellow fever vaccine.

The CDR3 nucleotides are TGTGCCAGCAGGACCTACGCAGGGGGCATTCAGTACTTC. Its translation: CASRTYAGGIQYF. The chain links TRBV27 to TRBJ2-4; 7 positions agree with TRBD1. Germline V gene sequence: CDR1 MNHEY, CDR2 SMNVEV (reference sequence). V shed 6 bases and J 9 bases; nucleotides not matched to a gene: 8. The CDR3 contains 13 residues.